The clone carrying this T cell receptor (beta chain) was observed a handful of times. Its antigen is still unknown. The data are from a study of T-cell reconstitution after alpha-beta-depleted transplantation in children. Germline trimming cut 3 bases from V and 9 bases from J; bases unmatched to any gene: 6. The CDR3 extends over 14 amino acids. Unique molecular identifiers were incorporated during preparation of the TCRbeta library. TCRdb re-called the PCR reads through MiXCR, storing one row per CDR3 protein. The top ten clones hold 9.5% to 12% of a sample with 300,000 to 400,000 distinct CDR3 sequences, around 25% of them seen once. Findings and limits, study-wide: About two months after transplant, alpha-beta T cells reportedly came from several hundred expanded graft clones. Newly made T cells mostly supplied T-cell counts and diversity one year after transplant.

Sequences were derived from PBMCs, mostly from graft donor cells, sampled 180 days after TCRalphabeta/CD19-depleted stem cell transplant. The receptor's source is a male patient younger than 18 who had a stem cell transplant for acute lymphoblastic leukemia, so the T cells may come from the graft donor. The chain carries TRBV12-3 or TRBV12-4 and TRBJ2-1; 9 bases match TRBD1. The CDR3 is CASSLVDRGSEQFF. DNA of the CDR3: TGTGCCAGCAGTTTGGTGGACAGGGGCAGTGAGCAGTTCTTC.